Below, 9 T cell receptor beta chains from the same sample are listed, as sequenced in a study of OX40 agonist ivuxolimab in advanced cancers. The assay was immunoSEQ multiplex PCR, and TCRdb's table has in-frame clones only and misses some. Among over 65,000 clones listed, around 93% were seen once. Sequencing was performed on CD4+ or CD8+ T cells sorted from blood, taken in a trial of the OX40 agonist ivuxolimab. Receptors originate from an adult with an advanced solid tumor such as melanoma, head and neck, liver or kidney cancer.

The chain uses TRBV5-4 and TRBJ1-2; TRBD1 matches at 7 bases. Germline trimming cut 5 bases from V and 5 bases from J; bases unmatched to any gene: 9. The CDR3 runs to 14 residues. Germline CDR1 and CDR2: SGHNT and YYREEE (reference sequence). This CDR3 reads CASSDPGQSYGYTF. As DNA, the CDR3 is TGTGCCAGCAGTGACCCGGGACAGTCATATGGCTACACCTTC.

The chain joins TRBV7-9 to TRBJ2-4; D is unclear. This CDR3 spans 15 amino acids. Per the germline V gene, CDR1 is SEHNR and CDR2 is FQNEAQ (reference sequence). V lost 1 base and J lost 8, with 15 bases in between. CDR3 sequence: CASSLERPNPHIQYF. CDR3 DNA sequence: TGTGCCAGCAGCTTAGAGAGACCAAACCCCCACATTCAGTACTTC.

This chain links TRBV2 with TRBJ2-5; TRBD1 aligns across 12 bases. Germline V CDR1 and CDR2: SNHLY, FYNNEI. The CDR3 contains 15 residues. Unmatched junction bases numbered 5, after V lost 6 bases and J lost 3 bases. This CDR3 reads CASSAGTGGKETQYF. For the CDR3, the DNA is TGTGCCAGCAGCGCCGGGACAGGGGGCAAAGAGACCCAGTACTTC. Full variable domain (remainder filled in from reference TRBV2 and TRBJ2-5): EPEVTQTPSHQVTQMGQEVILRCVPISNHLYFYWYRQILGQKVEFLVSFYNNEISEKSEIFDDQFSVERPDGSNFTLKIRSTKLEDSAMYFCASSAGTGGKETQYFGPGTRLLVL.

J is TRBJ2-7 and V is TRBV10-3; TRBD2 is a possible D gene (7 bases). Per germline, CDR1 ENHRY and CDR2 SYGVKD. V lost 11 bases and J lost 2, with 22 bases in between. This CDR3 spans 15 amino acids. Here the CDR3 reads CASRGGTLTTYEQYF. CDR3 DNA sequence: TGTGCCTCAAGGGGGGGGACCCTTACGACCTACGAGCAGTACTTC.

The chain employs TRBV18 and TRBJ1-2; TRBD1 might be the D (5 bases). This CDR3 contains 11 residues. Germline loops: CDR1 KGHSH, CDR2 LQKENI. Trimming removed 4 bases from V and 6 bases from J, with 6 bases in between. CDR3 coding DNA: TGTGCCAGCTCACTGGGGGATGGCTACACCTTC. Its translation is CASSLGDGYTF. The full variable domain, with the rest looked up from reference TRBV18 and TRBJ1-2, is NAGVMQNPRHLVRRRGQEARLRCSPMKGHSHVYWYRQLPEEGLKFMVYLQKENIIDESGMPKERFSAEFPKEGPSILRIQQVVRGDSAAYFCASSLGDGYTFGSGTRLTVV.

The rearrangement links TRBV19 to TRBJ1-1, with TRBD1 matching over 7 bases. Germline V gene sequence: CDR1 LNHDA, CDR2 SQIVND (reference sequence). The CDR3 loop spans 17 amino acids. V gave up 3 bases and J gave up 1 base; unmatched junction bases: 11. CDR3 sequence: CASSMDRDRAQNTEAFF. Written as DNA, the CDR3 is TGTGCCAGTAGTATGGACAGAGACAGGGCCCAGAACACTGAAGCTTTCTTT.

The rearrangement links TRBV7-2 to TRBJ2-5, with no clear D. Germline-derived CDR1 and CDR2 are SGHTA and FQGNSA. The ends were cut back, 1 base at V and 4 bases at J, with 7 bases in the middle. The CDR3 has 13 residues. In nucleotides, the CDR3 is TGTGCCAGCAGCTTAGTCCGCTCAGAGACCCAGTACTTC. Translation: CASSLVRSETQYF.

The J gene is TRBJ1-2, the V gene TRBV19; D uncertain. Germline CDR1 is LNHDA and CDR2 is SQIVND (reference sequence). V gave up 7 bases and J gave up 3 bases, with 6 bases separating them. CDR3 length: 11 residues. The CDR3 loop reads CASKGDYGYTF. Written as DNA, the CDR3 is TGTGCCAGTAAGGGAGACTATGGCTACACCTTC.

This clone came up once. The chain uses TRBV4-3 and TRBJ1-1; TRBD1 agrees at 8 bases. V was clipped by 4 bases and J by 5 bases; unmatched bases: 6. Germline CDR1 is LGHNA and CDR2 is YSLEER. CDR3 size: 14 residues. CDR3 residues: CASSLGQVGTEAFF. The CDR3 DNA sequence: TGCGCCAGCAGCCTGGGACAGGTCGGAACTGAAGCTTTCTTT.